Sequencing of this T cell receptor (beta chain) was carried out in a study of blood T cell repertoires in COVID-19. Self-reported history from a screening survey and questionnaire set each donor's cohort. V was pared by 3 bases and J by 7 bases, with 12 bases between. Germline CDR1 reads ENHRY; CDR2 reads SYGVKD. This CDR3 has 14 amino acids. Libraries were prepared by immunoSEQ multiplex PCR; TCRdb keeps only in-frame clonotypes and omits some of them. The sample holds more than 200,000 clones, about nine tenths seen once. The J gene is TRBJ2-2, the V gene TRBV10-3; D not certain. This clonotype originated in a man in his forties who had recovered from COVID-19. Sequenced: PBMCs or T cells enriched from blood (not recorded which). The DNA of the CDR3 is TGTGCCATCAGTGATGAGGCCTCGGGCGGGGAGCTGTTTTTT. Translating gives CAISDEASGGELFF.